This T cell receptor (beta chain) was identified during a study of cytomegalovirus exposure and HLA in healthy donors. Trimming took off 6 bases at V and 4 bases at J, with 15 bases between the two ends. CDR1 is MNHNS and CDR2 is SASEGT in the germline V gene. The CDR3 extends over 14 amino acids. Study results and limitations: The listing of roughly 160 TCR beta chains classed them as cytomegalovirus-associated. Most TCR sequences proved rare, with some public TCRs found in many donors.

Note on this clone: Its antigen is unknown.

Using immunoSEQ multiplex PCR, the repertoire was profiled, and TCRdb retains in-frame clones only, with some absent. The sample records about 60,000 clones, just under 95% being singletons. The source material was PBMCs. The chain couples TRBV6-1 to TRBJ1-2; maybe TRBD1 (6 bases). This clonotype originated in a woman between 18 and 29 years old in good health and CMV-seropositive. The CDR3 DNA reads as TGTGCCAGCAGCAGACAGGTAGCTAGCTATGGCTACACCTTC. As protein: CASSRQVASYGYTF.